This T cell receptor (beta chain) stems from a study of T-cell reconstitution after alpha-beta-depleted transplantation in children. Whole-study results and caveats: Elevated TCRbeta diversity at day 60 was traced, in some patients, to surviving recipient T cells and thymic progenitors. Expanded clones from the graft, numbering several hundred, reportedly supplied alpha-beta T cells about two months after transplant. A year had passed since transplant, and T-cell counts and diversity by then came mostly from newly produced T cells.

Details on this clonotype: Its specificity is unknown.

As it was prepared, the TCRbeta library received unique molecular identifiers. TCRdb reprocessed the PCR reads with MiXCR, giving one entry per CDR3 protein. This table has some 830,000 distinct CDR3 sequences, about 16% appearing once. This receptor was identified in a male patient younger than 18 who had a stem cell transplant for acute lymphoblastic leukemia, so the T cells may come from the graft donor. The sample was PBMCs, mostly from graft donor cells, taken 360 days after TCRalphabeta/CD19-depleted stem cell transplant.

The CDR3 is CASSLDLTSYNEQFF. The CDR3 DNA is TGTGCCAGCAGCTTAGATCTCACCTCCTACAATGAGCAGTTCTTC. V usage is TRBV7-9 and J usage is TRBJ2-1, with D unresolved. Per germline, CDR1 SEHNR and CDR2 FQNEAQ (reference sequence). The V and J ends lost 1 base and 0 bases respectively, with 7 bases between them. This CDR3 region has 15 residues.